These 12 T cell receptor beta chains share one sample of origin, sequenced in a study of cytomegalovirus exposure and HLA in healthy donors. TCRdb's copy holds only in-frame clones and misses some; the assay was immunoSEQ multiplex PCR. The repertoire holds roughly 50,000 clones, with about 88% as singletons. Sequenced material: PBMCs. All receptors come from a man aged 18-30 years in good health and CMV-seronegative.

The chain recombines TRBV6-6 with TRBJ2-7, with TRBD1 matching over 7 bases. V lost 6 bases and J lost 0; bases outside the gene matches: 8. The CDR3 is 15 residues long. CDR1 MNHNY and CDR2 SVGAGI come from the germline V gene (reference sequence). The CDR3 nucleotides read TGTGCCAGCAGACCCCCGGGACAGTCCTCCTACGAGCAGTACTTC. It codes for CASRPPGQSSYEQYF.

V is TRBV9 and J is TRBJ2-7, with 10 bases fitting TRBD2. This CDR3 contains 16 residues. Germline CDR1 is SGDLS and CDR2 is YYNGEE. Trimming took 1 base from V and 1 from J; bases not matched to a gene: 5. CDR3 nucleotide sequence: TGTGCCAGCAGCGTATCCTCTAGCGGGGGATCCTACGAGCAGTACTTC. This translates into CASSVSSSGGSYEQYF.

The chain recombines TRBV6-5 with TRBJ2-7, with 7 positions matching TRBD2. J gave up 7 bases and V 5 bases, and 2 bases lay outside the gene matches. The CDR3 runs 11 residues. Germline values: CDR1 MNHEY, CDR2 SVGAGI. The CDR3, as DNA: TGTGCCAGCAGTACGGGGGGTGAGCAGTACTTC. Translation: CASSTGGEQYF.

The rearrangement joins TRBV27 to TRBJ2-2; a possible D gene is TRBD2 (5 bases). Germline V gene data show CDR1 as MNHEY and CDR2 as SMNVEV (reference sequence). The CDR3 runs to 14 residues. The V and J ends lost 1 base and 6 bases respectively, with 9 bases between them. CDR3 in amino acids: CASSLLAGAGELFF. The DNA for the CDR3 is TGTGCCAGCAGTTTATTGGCCGGGGCCGGGGAGCTGTTTTTT.

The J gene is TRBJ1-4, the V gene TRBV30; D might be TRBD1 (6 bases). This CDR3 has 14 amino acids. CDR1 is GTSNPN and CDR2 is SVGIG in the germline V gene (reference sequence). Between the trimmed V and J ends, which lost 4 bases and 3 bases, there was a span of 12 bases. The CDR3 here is CAWNPQGANEKLFF. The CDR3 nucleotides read TGTGCCTGGAATCCACAGGGAGCTAATGAAAAACTGTTTTTT.

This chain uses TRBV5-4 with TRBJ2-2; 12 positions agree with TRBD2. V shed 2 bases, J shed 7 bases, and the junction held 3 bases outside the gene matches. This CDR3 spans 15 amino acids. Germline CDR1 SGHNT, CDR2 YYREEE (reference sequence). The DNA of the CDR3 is TGTGCCAGCAGCTTTCCGGGACTAGCGGGCGGGGAGCTGTTTTTT. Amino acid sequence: CASSFPGLAGGELFF.

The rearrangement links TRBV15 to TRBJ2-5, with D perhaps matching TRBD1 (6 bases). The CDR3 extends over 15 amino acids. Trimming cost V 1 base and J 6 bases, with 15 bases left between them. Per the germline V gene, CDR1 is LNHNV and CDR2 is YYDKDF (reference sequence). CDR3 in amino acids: CATSRGDNLGQTQYF. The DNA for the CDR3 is TGTGCCACCAGCAGAGGGGACAACCTGGGGCAGACCCAGTACTTC.

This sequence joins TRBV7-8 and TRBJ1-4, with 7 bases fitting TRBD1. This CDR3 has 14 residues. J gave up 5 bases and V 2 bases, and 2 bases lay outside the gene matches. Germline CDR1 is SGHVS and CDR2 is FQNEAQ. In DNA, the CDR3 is TGTGCCAGCAGCTTAACGGGACAGAATGAAAAACTGTTTTTT. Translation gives CASSLTGQNEKLFF.

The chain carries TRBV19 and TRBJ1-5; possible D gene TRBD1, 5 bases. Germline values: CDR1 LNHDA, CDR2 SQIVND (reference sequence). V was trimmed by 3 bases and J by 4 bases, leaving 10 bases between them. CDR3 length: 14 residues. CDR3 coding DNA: TGTGCCAGTAGTATGGGGCAGTTAAATCAGCCCCAGCATTTT. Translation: CASSMGQLNQPQHF. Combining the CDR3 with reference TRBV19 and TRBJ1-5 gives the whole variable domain DGGITQSPKYLFRKEGQNVTLSCEQNLNHDAMYWYRQDPGQGLRLIYYSQIVNDFQKGDIAEGYSVSREKKESFPLTVTSAQKNPTAFYLCASSMGQLNQPQHFGDGTRLSIL.

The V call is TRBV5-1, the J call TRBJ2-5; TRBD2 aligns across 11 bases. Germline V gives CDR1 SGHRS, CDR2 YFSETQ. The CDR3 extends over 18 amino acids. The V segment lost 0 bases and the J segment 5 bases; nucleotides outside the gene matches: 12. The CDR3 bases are TGCGCCAGCAGCTTGGTCCCCCGTCTAGCGGGAGGTTTGGAGACCCAGTACTTC. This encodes CASSLVPRLAGGLETQYF.

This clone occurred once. The CDR3 spells CASSPGAGGLGETQYF. The CDR3 nucleotides read TGTGCCAGCAGTCCCGGGGCGGGGGGTCTTGGGGAGACCCAGTACTTC. V is TRBV27 and J is TRBJ2-5, with 8 bases identical to TRBD2. The junction had 13 bases not matched to a gene; V was cut back by 5 bases and J by 5 bases. This CDR3 has 16 residues. Germline V gene lookup returns CDR1 MNHEY and CDR2 SMNVEV (reference sequence).

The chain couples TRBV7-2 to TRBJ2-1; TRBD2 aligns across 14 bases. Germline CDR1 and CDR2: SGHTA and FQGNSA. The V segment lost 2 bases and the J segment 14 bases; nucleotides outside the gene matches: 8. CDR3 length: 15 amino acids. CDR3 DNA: TGTGCCAGCAGCTTATCCGGACTAGCGGGAGGATTCAAGTTCTTC. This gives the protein CASSLSGLAGGFKFF.